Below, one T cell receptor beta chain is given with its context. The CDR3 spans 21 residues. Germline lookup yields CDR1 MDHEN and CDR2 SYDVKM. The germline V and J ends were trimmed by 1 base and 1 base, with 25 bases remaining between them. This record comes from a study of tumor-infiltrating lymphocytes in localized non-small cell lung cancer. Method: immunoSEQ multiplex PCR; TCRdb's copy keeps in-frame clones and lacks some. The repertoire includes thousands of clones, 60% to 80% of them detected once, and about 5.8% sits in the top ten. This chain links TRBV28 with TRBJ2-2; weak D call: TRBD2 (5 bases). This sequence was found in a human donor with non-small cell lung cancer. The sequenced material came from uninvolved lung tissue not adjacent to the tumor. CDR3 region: CASSLSGGWGPFTLNTGELFF. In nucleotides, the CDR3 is TGTGCCAGCAGTTTATCCGGAGGCTGGGGTCCTTTTACCTTGAACACCGGGGAGCTGTTTTTT.